This TCR beta chain was sequenced in a study of CD8+CD57+ T cells in acquired aplastic anemia. Trimming stripped 10 bases from V and 1 base from J, with 14 bases between. Germline V gene lookup returns CDR1 LNHDA and CDR2 SQIVND (reference sequence). CDR3 length: 14 amino acids. Whole-study findings and limits: Patients and controls were not found to differ significantly in CD8+ Simpson's diversity. Over 25 CD8+ CDR3 sequences occurred in both the patients and the controls.

TCR beta VDJ combinations and CDR3 sequences were profiled from genomic DNA. TCRdb re-derived calls from the reads in MiXCR, one entry per CDR3 protein. This table holds around 250,000 distinct CDR3 sequences, approximately 55% found once. Regarding this clonotype: Its matching antigen is unknown.

This sequence was found in a human donor with severe aplastic anemia or a healthy control (not recorded which). This chain links TRBV19 with TRBJ1-5; no clear D gene. Sequenced: sorted CD4+, CD8+, or CD8+CD57+ T cells (not recorded which) from PBMCs. The CDR3 reads CATSATYSNQPQHF. The CDR3 DNA sequence: TGTGCCACTTCAGCGACCTACAGCAATCAGCCCCAGCATTTT. The full variable domain, completed using reference TRBV19 and TRBJ1-5, is DGGITQSPKYLFRKEGQNVTLSCEQNLNHDAMYWYRQDPGQGLRLIYYSQIVNDFQKGDIAEGYSVSREKKESFPLTVTSAQKNPTAFYLCATSATYSNQPQHFGDGTRLSIL.